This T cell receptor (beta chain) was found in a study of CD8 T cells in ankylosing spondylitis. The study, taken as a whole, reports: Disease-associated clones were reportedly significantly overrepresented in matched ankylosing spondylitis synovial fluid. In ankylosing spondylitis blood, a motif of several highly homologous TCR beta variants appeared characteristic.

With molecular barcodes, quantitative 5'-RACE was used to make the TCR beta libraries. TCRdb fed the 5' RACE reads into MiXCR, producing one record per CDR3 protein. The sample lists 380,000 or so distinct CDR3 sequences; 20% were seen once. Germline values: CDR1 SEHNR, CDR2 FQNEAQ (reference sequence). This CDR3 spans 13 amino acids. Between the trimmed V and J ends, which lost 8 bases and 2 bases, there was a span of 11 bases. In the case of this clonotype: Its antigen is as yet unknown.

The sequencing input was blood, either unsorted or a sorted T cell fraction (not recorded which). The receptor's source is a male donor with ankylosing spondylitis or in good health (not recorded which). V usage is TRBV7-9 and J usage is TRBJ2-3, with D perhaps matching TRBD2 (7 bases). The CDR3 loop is CASAAGATDTQYF. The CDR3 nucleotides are TGTGCCAGCGCGGCGGGGGCCACAGATACGCAGTATTTT. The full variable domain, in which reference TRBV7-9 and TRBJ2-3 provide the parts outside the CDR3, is DTGVSQNPRHKITKRGQNVTFRCDPISEHNRLYWYRQTLGQGPEFLTYFQNEAQLEKSRLLSDRFSAERPKGSFSTLEIQRTEQGDSAMYLCASAAGATDTQYFGPGTRLTVL.